The clone carrying this T cell receptor (beta chain) has at least ten counts. This CDR3 has 14 residues. V dropped 0 bases and J dropped 7; count of bases not matched to a gene: 4. Germline CDR1 is SGHRS and CDR2 is YFSETQ. The record originates from a study of identical twins. Template switching added a universal primer site, and cDNA bore unique molecular identifiers. TCRdb called the 5' RACE reads again in MiXCR, with one record for every CDR3 protein. This table holds around 1.7 million distinct CDR3 sequences, about 32% found once. Sequencing was done on a sample of cord blood. The chain links TRBV5-1 to TRBJ2-1; 7 bases line up with TRBD1. This clonotype was obtained from a newborn girl in good health. The CDR3 reads CASSLDAGGNEQFF. The CDR3 DNA sequence: TGCGCCAGCAGCTTGGACGCAGGGGGTAATGAGCAGTTCTTC.